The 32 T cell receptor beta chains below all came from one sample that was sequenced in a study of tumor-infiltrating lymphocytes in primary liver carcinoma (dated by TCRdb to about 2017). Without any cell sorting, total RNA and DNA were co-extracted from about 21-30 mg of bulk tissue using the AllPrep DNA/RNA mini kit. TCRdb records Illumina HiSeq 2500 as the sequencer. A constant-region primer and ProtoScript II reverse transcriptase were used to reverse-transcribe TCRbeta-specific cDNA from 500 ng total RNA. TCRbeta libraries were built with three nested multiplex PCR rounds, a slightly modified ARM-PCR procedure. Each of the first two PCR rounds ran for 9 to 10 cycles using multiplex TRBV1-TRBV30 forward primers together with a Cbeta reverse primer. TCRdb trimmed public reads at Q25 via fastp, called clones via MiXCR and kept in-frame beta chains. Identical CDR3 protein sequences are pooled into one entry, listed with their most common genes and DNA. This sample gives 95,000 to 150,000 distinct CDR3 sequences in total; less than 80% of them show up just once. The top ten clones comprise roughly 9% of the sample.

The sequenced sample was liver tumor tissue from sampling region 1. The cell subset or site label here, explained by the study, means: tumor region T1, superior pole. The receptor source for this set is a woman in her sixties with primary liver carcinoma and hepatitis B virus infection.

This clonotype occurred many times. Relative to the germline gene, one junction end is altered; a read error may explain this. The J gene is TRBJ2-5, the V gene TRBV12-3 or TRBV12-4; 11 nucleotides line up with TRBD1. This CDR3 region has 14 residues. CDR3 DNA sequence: TGTGCCAGCAGTCTCCTCGGACAGGGGGCCTCACTGGACTTC. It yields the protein CASSLLGQGASLDF.

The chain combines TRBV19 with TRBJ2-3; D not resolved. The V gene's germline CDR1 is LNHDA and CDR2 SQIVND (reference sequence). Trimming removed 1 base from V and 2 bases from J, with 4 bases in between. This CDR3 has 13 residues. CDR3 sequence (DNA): TGTGCCAGTAGTATAGTTCCCACAGATACGCAGTATTTT. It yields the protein CASSIVPTDTQYF.

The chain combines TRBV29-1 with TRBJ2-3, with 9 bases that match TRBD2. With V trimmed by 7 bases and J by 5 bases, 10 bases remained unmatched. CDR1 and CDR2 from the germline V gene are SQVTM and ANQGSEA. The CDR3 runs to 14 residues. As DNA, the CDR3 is TGCAGCGATGCGGGAGGGATCGGGATAGATACGCAGTATTTT. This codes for CSDAGGIGIDTQYF.

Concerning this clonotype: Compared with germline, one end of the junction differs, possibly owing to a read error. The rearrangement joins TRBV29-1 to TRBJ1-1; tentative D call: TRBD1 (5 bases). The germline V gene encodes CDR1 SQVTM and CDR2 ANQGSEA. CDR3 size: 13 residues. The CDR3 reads CSYSRNRNTKAFF. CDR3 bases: TGCAGCTACTCCAGGAACAGGAACACTAAAGCTTTCTTT.

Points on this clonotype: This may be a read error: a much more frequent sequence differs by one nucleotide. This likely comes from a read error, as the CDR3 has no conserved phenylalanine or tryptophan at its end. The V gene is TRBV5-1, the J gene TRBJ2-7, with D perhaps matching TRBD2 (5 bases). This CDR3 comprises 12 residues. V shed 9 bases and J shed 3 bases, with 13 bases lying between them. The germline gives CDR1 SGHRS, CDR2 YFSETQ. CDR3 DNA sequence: TGCGCCACCATGGGGAGCAACTACGAGCAGTACTCC. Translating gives CATMGSNYEQYS.

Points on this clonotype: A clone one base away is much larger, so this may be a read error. Here the CDR3 reads CAGSFSSGTNYEQYF. The CDR3 nucleotides read TGCGCCGGCAGCTTCTCCTCCGGGACAAACTACGAGCAGTACTTC. The J gene is TRBJ2-7, the V gene TRBV5-1; tentative D call: TRBD1 (6 bases). CDR1 SGHRS and CDR2 YFSETQ come from the germline V gene. The CDR3 is made up of 15 amino acids.

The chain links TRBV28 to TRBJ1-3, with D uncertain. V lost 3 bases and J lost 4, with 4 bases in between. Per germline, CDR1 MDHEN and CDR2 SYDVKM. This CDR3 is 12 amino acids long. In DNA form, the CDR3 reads TGTGCCAGCAGTTTCAGGGGAAACACCATATATTTT. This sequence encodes CASSFRGNTIYF.

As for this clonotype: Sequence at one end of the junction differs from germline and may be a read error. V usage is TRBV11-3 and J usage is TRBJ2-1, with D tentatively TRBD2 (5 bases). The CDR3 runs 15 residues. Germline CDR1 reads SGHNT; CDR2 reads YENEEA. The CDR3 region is CATSLDGGVYDEQFF. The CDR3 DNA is TGTGCCACCAGCTTAGATGGAGGTGTCTACGATGAGCAGTTCTTC.

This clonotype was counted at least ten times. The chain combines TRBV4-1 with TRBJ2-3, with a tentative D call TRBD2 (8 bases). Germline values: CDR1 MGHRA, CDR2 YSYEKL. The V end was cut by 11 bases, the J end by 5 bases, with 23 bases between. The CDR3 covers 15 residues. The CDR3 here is CAASYYGRDRDTQYF. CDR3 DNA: TGCGCCGCCAGCTACTACGGGAGGGACAGAGATACGCAGTATTTT.

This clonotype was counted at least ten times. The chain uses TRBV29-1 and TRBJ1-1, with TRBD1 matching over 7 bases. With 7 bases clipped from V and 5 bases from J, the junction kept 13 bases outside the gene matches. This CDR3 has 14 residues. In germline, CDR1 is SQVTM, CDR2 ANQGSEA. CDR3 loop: CSAQLGGEFTEAFF. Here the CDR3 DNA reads TGCAGCGCCCAGTTAGGGGGCGAGTTTACTGAAGCTTTCTTT.

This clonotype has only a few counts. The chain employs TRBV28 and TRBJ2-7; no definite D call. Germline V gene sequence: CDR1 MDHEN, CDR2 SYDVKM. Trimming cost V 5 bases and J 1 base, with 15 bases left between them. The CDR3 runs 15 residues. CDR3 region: CASSTKVGWSYEQYF. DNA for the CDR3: TGTGCCAGCAGTACTAAGGTGGGATGGTCCTACGAGCAGTACTTC.

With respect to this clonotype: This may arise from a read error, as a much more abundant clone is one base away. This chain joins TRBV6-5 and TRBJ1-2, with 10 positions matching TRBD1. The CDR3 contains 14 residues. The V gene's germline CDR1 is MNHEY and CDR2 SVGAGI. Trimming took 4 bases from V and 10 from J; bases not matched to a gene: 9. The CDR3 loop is CASSSTGGASDYTF. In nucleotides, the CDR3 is TGTGCCAGCAGTTCGACAGGGGGCGCAAGTGACTACACCTTC.

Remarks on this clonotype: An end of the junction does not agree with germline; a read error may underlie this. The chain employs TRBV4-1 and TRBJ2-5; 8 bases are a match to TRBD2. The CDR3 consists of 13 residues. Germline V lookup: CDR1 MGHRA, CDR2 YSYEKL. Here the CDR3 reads CASNHWRGETPYF. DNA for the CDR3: TGCGCCAGCAACCATTGGCGGGGGGAGACCCCGTACTTC.

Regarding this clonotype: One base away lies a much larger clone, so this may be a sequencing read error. The CDR3 sequence: CASRPPRGSDNVQFF. CDR3 in DNA: TGTGCCAGCAGGCCGCCTCGGGGCTCGGACAATGTGCAGTTCTTC. The chain is built from TRBV6-1 and TRBJ2-1; D may correspond to TRBD1 or TRBD2 (5 bases each). The CDR3 runs to 15 residues. CDR1 and CDR2 from the germline V gene are MNHNS and SASEGT.

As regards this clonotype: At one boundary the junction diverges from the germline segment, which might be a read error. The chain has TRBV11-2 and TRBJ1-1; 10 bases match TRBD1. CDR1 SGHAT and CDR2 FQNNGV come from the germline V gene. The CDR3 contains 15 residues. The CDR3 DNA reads TGTGCCAGCAGCCCAAGGACAGGGGGTGACACTGAAACTTTCTTT. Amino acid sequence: CASSPRTGGDTETFF. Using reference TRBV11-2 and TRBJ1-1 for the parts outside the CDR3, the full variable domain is EAGVAQSPRYKIIEKRQSVAFWCNPISGHATLYWYQQILGQGPKLLIQFQNNGVVDDSQLPKDRFSAERLKGVDSTLKIQPAKLEDSAVYLCASSPRTGGDTETFFGQGTRLTVV.

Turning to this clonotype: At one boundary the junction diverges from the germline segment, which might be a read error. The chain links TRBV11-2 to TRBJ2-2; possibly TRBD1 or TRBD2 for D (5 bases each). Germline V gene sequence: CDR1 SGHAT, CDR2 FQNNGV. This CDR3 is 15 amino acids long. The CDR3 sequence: CASSHGASSTGELFF. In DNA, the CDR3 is TGTGCCAGCAGCCATGGGGCTAGCAGCACCGGGGAACTGTTTTTT. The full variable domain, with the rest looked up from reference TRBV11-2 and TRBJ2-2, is EAGVAQSPRYKIIEKRQSVAFWCNPISGHATLYWYQQILGQGPKLLIQFQNNGVVDDSQLPKDRFSAERLKGVDSTLKIQPAKLEDSAVYLCASSHGASSTGELFFGEGSRLTVL.

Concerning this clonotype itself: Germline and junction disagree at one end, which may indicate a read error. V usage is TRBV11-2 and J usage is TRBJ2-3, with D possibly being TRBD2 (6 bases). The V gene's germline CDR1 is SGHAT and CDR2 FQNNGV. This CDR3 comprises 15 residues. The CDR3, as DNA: TGTCCCAGCAGCTTAAGTTTTGGGGGGTTCAATACGCAGTATTTT. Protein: CPSSLSFGGFNTQYF.

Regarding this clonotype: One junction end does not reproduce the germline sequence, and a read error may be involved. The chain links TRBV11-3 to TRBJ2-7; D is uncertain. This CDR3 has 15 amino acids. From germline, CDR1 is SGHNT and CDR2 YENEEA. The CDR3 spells CASSLVETPSYDQYF. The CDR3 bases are TGTGCCAGCAGCTTAGTCGAGACACCATCCTACGATCAGTACTTC. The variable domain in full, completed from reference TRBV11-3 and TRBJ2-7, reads EAGVVQSPRYKIIEKKQPVAFWCNPISGHNTLYWYLQNLGQGPELLIRYENEEAVDDSQLPKDRFSAERLKGVDSTLKIQPAELGDSAVYLCASSLVETPSYDQYFGPGTRLTVT.

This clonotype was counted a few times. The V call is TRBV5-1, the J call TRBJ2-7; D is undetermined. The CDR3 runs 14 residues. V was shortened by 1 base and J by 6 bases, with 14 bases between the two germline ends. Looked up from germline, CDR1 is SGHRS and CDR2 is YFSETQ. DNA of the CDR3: TGCGCCAGCAGCTTGAACGACGGCCCCTCCGAGCAGTACTTC. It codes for CASSLNDGPSEQYF. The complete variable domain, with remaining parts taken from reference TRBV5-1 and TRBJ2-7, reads KAGVTQTPRYLIKTRGQQVTLSCSPISGHRSVSWYQQTPGQGLQFLFEYFSETQRNKGNFPGRFSGRQFSNSRSEMNVSTLELGDSALYLCASSLNDGPSEQYFGPGTRLTVT.

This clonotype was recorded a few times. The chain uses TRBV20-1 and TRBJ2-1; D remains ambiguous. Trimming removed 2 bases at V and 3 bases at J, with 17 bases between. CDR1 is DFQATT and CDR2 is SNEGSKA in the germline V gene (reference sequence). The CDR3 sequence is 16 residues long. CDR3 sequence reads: CSARPDQSRSYNEQFF. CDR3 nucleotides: TGCAGTGCTAGACCGGACCAATCTCGGAGCTACAATGAGCAGTTCTTC.

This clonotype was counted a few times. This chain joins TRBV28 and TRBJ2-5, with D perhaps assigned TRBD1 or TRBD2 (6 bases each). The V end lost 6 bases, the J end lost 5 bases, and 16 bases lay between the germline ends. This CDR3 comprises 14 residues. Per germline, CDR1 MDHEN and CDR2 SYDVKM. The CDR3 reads CASSTSKGGETQYF. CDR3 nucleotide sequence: TGTGCCAGCAGCACCTCGAAGGGGGGCGAGACCCAGTACTTC.

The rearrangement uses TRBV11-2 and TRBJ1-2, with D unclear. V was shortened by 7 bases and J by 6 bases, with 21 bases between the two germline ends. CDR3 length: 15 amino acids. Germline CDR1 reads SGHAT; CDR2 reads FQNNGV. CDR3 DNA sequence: TGTGCCAGCACGAACACAATGTATCCAGACCATGGCTACACCTTC. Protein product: CASTNTMYPDHGYTF.

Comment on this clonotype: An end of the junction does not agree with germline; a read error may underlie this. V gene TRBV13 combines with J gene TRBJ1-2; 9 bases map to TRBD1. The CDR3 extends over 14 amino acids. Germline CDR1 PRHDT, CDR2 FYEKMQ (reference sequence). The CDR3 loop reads CASSYDRGSHGYTF. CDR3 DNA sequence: TGTGCCAGCAGCTACGACAGGGGGAGTCATGGCTACACTTTC.

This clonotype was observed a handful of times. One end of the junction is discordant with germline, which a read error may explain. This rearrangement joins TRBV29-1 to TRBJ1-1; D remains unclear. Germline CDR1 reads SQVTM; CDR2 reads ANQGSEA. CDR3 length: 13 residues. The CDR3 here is CSVEEWLNTEASF. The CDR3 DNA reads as TGCAGCGTTGAAGAATGGTTGAACACTGAAGCTTCCTTT.

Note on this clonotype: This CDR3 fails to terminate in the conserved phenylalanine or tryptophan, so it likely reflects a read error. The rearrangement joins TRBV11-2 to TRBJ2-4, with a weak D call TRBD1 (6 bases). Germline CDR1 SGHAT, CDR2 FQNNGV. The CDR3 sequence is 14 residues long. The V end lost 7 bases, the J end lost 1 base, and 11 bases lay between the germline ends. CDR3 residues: CASTPTGAKNIQYL. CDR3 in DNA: TGTGCCAGCACCCCTACAGGGGCCAAAAACATTCAGTACCTC.

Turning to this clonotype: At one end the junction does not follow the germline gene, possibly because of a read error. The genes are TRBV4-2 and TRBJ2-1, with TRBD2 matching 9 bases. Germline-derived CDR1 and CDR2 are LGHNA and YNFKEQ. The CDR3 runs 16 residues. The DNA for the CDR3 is TGTGCCAGCAGCATGAGGGAAAGCGGGAGGAAAAATGTGCAGTTCTTC. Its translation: CASSMRESGRKNVQFF.

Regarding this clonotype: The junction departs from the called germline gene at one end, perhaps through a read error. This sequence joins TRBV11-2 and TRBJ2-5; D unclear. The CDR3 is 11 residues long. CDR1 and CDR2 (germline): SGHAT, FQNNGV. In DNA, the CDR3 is TGTGCCAACAGCTTACTTGAGACCCAGTACTTC. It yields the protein CANSLLETQYF.

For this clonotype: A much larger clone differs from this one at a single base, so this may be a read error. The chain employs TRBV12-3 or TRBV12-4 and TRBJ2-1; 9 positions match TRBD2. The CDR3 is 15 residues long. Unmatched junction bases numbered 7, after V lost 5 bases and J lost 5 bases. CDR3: CASSTRLAGNNEQFF. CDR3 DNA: TGTGCCAGCAGTACCCGCCTAGCGGGAAACAATGAGCAGTTCTTC.

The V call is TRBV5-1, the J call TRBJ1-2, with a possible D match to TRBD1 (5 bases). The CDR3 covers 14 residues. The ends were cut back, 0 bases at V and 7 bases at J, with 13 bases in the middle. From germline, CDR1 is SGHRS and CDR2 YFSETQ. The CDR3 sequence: CASSLAGRVRGYTF. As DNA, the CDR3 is TGCGCCAGCAGCTTGGCTGGCAGGGTGCGTGGCTACACCTTC.

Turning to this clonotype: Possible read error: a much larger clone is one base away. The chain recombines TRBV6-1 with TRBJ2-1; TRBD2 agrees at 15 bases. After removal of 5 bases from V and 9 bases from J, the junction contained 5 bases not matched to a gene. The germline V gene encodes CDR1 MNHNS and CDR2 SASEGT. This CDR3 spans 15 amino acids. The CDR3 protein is CASSRGLAGGSEQFF. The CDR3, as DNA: TGTGCCAGCAGTAGGGGACTAGCGGGAGGTAGTGAGCAGTTCTTC.

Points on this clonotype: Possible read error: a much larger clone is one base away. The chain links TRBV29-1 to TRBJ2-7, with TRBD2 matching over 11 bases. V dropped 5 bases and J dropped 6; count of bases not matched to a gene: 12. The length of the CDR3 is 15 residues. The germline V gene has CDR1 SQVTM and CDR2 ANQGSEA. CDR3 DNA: TGCAGCGTTCGCGGACTAGCGGGTTATACGAGCGAGCAGTACTTC. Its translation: CSVRGLAGYTSEQYF.

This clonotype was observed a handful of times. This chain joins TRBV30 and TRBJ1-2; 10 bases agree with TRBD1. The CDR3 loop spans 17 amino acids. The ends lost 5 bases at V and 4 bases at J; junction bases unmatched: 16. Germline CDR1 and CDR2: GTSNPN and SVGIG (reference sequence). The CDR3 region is CAWGITPGQGIRYGYTF. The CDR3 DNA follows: TGTGCCTGGGGTATAACTCCGGGACAGGGGATTCGCTATGGCTACACCTTC.